This T cell receptor (beta chain) appears in the sequencing data of a study of blood T cells in healthy people across ages. This clonotype was counted between two and nine times. Its antigen remains unidentified. Study observations and caveats: Roughly linear declines in TCR beta diversity per million T cells occurred with age.

Per the germline V gene, CDR1 is SNHLY and CDR2 is FYNNEI. The CDR3 covers 16 residues. Trimming pared 2 bases from V and 8 bases from J, leaving 18 bases between. It was with a sample-barcoded 5' primer and a J-beta primer mix that a second PCR of roughly 7 to 12 cycles was run. TCRdb analysed the 5' RACE reads with MiXCR anew, one entry per CDR3 protein. The table has roughly 800,000 distinct CDR3 sequences, about 48% seen once. Each sample yielded at least 5.5 micrograms of PBMC total RNA. This chain joins TRBV2 and TRBJ1-4; unclear D gene. The receptor was isolated from a man older than 75 in good health. The sample consisted of blood. DNA of the CDR3: TGTGCCAGCAGTGAATCGGCCTCAGGCGCCCGAGAAAAACTGTTTTTT. As protein: CASSESASGAREKLFF. Drawing the rest from reference TRBV2 and TRBJ1-4, the complete variable domain is EPEVTQTPSHQVTQMGQEVILRCVPISNHLYFYWYRQILGQKVEFLVSFYNNEISEKSEIFDDQFSVERPDGSNFTLKIRSTKLEDSAMYFCASSESASGAREKLFFGSGTQLSVL.